These T cell receptor beta chains were read from a single sample in a study of blood T cell repertoires in COVID-19. Profiled with immunoSEQ multiplex PCR; TCRdb holds only in-frame clones, not every one. The sample yields around 99,000 clones, 80% to 95% seen once. Sequencing was performed on peripheral blood. These receptors all come from a woman in her 30s with acute or convalescent COVID-19. The CDR3 runs from the conserved cysteine through the conserved F or W. The D gene is left open where the match is weak. Expanded clones get a size class; other rows say once, few or many, or leave the size out.

v_gene	len	d_gene	j_gene	abundance	CDR3nt	CDR3aa
TRBV7-3	16	NA	TRBJ2-1	NA	TGTGCCAGCAGCTTAACGGGACAAAGTCGTTACAATGAGCAGTTCTTC	CASSLTGQSRYNEQFF
TRBV7-9	16	TRBD2	TRBJ2-5	NA	TGTGCCAGCAGCTTAGGTCTCCCGGCGGGAGAGGAGACCCAGTACTTC	CASSLGLPAGEETQYF
TRBV11-2	14	TRBD1	TRBJ2-5	NA	TGTGCCAGCAGCCCCCTGACAGGGCCGGTGACCCAGTACTTC	CASSPLTGPVTQYF
TRBV6-5	13	NA	TRBJ1-1	NA	TGTGCCAGCAGACCATACTCTCCGGTGGAAGCTTTCTTT	CASRPYSPVEAFF
TRBV5-1	19	NA	TRBJ2-3	NA	TGCGCCAGCAGCCCCAATGGTAACAGGGACCTTTATAGCACAGATACGCAGTATTTT	CASSPNGNRDLYSTDTQYF
TRBV11-2	15	TRBD2	TRBJ2-7	NA	TGTGCCAGCAGCGAGGGACTAGCGGGAGTAGGCGAGCAGTACTTC	CASSEGLAGVGEQYF
TRBV6-5	14	NA	TRBJ1-3	NA	TGTGCCAGCAGCGTACAGAGCTCTGGAAACACCATATATTTT	CASSVQSSGNTIYF
TRBV6-2/TRBV6-3	12	NA	TRBJ1-2	few	TGTGCCAGCAGTTACGGAGTTTATGGCTACACCTTC	CASSYGVYGYTF
TRBV19	14	NA	TRBJ1-3	NA	TGTGCCAGTACCTCAGGGCCCTCTGGAAACACCATATATTTT	CASTSGPSGNTIYF
TRBV5-1	14	TRBD1	TRBJ1-1	once	TGCGCCAGCACCCTTTTCGACAGGGACACTGAAGCTTTCTTT	CASTLFDRDTEAFF
TRBV24-1	17	TRBD1	TRBJ2-3	NA	TGTGCCACCAGTACTCCGAGGGGACAGGGGGTGGGAGATACGCAGTATTTT	CATSTPRGQGVGDTQYF
TRBV3-1/TRBV3-2	15	NA	TRBJ2-2	NA	TGTGCCAGCAGCAATTTGGACAGCACAACCGGGGAGCTGTTTTTT	CASSNLDSTTGELFF
TRBV28	16	TRBD1	TRBJ1-1	NA	TGTGCCAGCAGCGAGACAGGGTCATTTGAGAACACTGAAGCTTTCTTT	CASSETGSFENTEAFF
TRBV30	13	NA	TRBJ2-1	once	TGTGCCTGGAGTGTGCTACTAGCCAATGAGCAGTTCTTC	CAWSVLLANEQFF